The 24 T cell receptor beta chains below all came from one sample that was sequenced in a study of early T cells in non-severe SARS-CoV-2 infection. Each CDR3 protein gets one entry after TCRdb re-called the 5' RACE reads with MiXCR. The sample records approximately 63,000 distinct CDR3 sequences, 5.9% being singletons. This material consisted of whole blood, taken at baseline. The receptors here all came from an adult who was a healthcare worker with PCR-confirmed SARS-CoV-2 infection or an uninfected control (not recorded which).

This clonotype occurred many times. The chain employs TRBV3-1 and TRBJ2-1, with D perhaps matching TRBD1 or TRBD2 (5 bases each). The CDR3 is made up of 15 amino acids. Trimming removed 4 bases at V and 9 bases at J, with 19 bases between. From germline, CDR1 is LGHDT and CDR2 YNNKEL (reference sequence). This CDR3 reads CASSPDGAGGGEQFF. CDR3 bases: TGTGCCAGCAGCCCCGACGGGGCCGGTGGGGGTGAGCAGTTCTTC.

As concerns this clonotype: A much larger clone differs from this one at a single base, so this may be a read error. V usage is TRBV7-9 and J usage is TRBJ2-3; D is unclear. Germline V lookup: CDR1 SEHNR, CDR2 FQNEAQ (reference sequence). The V gene lost 4 bases and the J gene lost 1 base, with 6 bases spanning the gap. The CDR3 runs to 13 residues. CDR3 region: CASSSSGTDTQYF. In DNA, the CDR3 is TGTGCCAGCAGCTCATCGGGCACAGATACGCAGTATTTT.

The J gene is TRBJ2-7, the V gene TRBV10-2; perhaps TRBD2 as D (6 bases). Germline V gene sequence: CDR1 WSHSY, CDR2 SAAADI. The CDR3 runs 15 residues. Deletions cut 6 bases from V and 7 bases from J, with 22 bases between. This CDR3 is CASRPSRSGAGEQYF. CDR3 coding DNA: TGCGCCAGCAGGCCCTCCCGTTCGGGCGCGGGGGAGCAGTACTTC.

CDR3 amino acids: CASSQGLADRSSYEQYF. CDR3 in DNA: TGCGCCAGCAGCCAAGGACTAGCGGATAGGAGCTCCTACGAGCAGTACTTC. The V and J genes are TRBV4-3 and TRBJ2-7; TRBD2 matches 9 bases. Losses at the gene ends were 1 base for V and 0 bases for J; bases not matched to a gene: 7. The CDR3 has 17 residues. Germline lookup yields CDR1 LGHNA and CDR2 YSLEER.

In this sample, this clonotype turned up many times. The V call is TRBV28, the J call TRBJ2-3; 9 bases are a match to TRBD2. V was clipped by 6 bases and J by 2 bases; unmatched bases: 9. CDR1 and CDR2 (germline): MDHEN, SYDVKM. The CDR3 runs to 16 residues. In nucleotides, the CDR3 is TGTGCCAGCAGCCTAAAAGCGGGAGGCGTCACAGATACGCAGTATTTT. Its protein is CASSLKAGGVTDTQYF.

This clonotype was seen repeatedly, ten times or more. CDR3 DNA: TGTGCCAGCTCACCACCAGCAGGGGGCGAAGAGACCCAGTACTTC. Residues: CASSPPAGGEETQYF. The V and J genes are TRBV18 and TRBJ2-5; 8 bases agree with TRBD1. The CDR3 is made up of 15 amino acids. Germline assignment: CDR1 KGHSH and CDR2 LQKENI. The V segment lost 0 bases and the J segment 3 bases; nucleotides outside the gene matches: 3.

The J gene is TRBJ1-2, the V gene TRBV27, with a tentative D call TRBD1 (6 bases). The CDR3 is 14 amino acids. The germline V gene encodes CDR1 MNHEY and CDR2 SMNVEV (reference sequence). Trimming took 3 bases from V and 4 from J, leaving 12 bases between them. The CDR3 loop is CASSLGRGGYGYTF. The CDR3 bases are TGTGCCAGCAGTTTGGGCAGGGGAGGCTATGGCTACACCTTC.

There are many counts of this clonotype. CDR3 nucleotide sequence: TGCGCCAGCAGCCTAAGACTGCCTGAGTTGAACACTGAAGCTTTCTTT. As protein: CASSLRLPELNTEAFF. This chain joins TRBV4-1 and TRBJ1-1; D unresolved. The V gene's germline CDR1 is MGHRA and CDR2 YSYEKL. With 4 bases removed from V and 0 bases from J, the gap between germline ends came to 15 bases. This CDR3 has 16 amino acids.

About this clonotype: As the CDR3 is not closed by the conserved phenylalanine or tryptophan, this likely results from a read error. The chain joins TRBV6-5 to TRBJ1-6; no definite D call. The CDR3 totals 15 residues. CDR1 and CDR2 from the germline V gene are MNHEY and SVGAGI. Trimming shortened V by 0 bases and J by 7 bases, and 10 bases separated the two germline ends. The CDR3 DNA reads TGTGCCAGCAGTTACTCGGCAGCTGCCAATTCACCCCTCCACCTT. Its protein product is CASSYSAAANSPLHL.

This clonotype has a count of ten or more. CDR3 nucleotide sequence: TGTGCCAGCAGCCTACAGGATTCTAACTATGGCTACACCTTC. Translated: CASSLQDSNYGYTF. The chain joins TRBV12-3 or TRBV12-4 to TRBJ1-2; perhaps TRBD1 as D (5 bases). V was trimmed by 6 bases and J by 0 bases, leaving 11 bases between them. This CDR3 is 14 amino acids long.

Many counts were recorded for this clonotype. The V and J genes are TRBV12-5 and TRBJ2-5; 7 bases are a match to TRBD2. Losses at the gene ends were 6 bases for V and 6 bases for J; bases not matched to a gene: 7. CDR3 length equals 13 residues. In germline, CDR1 is LGHNT, CDR2 FRNRAP. The CDR3 DNA sequence: TGTGCTAGTGGCTCCGGACTAGACAAGACCCAGTACTTC. Protein: CASGSGLDKTQYF.

The table lists this clonotype with many counts. The chain couples TRBV28 to TRBJ2-1, with a tentative D call TRBD2 (6 bases). Germline-derived CDR1 and CDR2 are MDHEN and SYDVKM. V was trimmed by 5 bases and J by 5 bases, leaving 19 bases between them. The CDR3 runs to 16 residues. CDR3 in amino acids: CASSQFGGRPHNEQFF. CDR3 DNA: TGTGCCAGCAGTCAATTTGGGGGGAGACCCCACAATGAGCAGTTCTTC. Full variable domain (rest looked up from reference TRBV28 and TRBJ2-1): DVKVTQSSRYLVKRTGEKVFLECVQDMDHENMFWYRQDPGLGLRLIYFSYDVKMKEKGDIPEGYSVSREKKERFSLILESASTNQTSMYLCASSQFGGRPHNEQFFGPGTRLTVL.

The table lists this clonotype with a few counts. The gene calls are TRBV2 and TRBJ2-6, with 8 bases aligning to TRBD1. The V and J ends lost 7 bases and 2 bases, in that order; junction bases with no gene match: 4. Germline loops: CDR1 SNHLY, CDR2 FYNNEI. The CDR3 extends over 15 amino acids. The chain's CDR3 is CASTKTGAGANVLTF. The CDR3 DNA reads as TGTGCCAGCACCAAGACAGGGGCTGGGGCCAACGTCCTGACTTTC. The full variable domain, in which reference TRBV2 and TRBJ2-6 provide the parts outside the CDR3, is EPEVTQTPSHQVTQMGQEVILRCVPISNHLYFYWYRQILGQKVEFLVSFYNNEISEKSEIFDDQFSVERPDGSNFTLKIRSTKLEDSAMYFCASTKTGAGANVLTFGAGSRLTVL.

This clonotype was picked up a small number of times. The chain carries TRBV10-3 and TRBJ1-2; D unresolved. V was trimmed by 6 bases and J by 5 bases, leaving 7 bases between them. There are 11 residues in the CDR3. Germline values: CDR1 ENHRY, CDR2 SYGVKD. The DNA of the CDR3 is TGTGCCATCAGGCGGAGATATGGCTACACCTTC. Protein product: CAIRRRYGYTF.

This clonotype has only a few counts. The V and J genes are TRBV10-3 and TRBJ2-1; 8 bases agree with TRBD2. V was clipped by 6 bases and J by 5 bases; unmatched bases: 9. This CDR3 is 15 amino acids long. Germline V gene lookup returns CDR1 ENHRY and CDR2 SYGVKD. Here the CDR3 DNA reads TGTGCCATCAGGGAAGCGGGAGACCCAGACAATGAGCAGTTCTTC. Its translation is CAIREAGDPDNEQFF.

This clonotype counts as medium-sized. The chain has TRBV27 and TRBJ1-5, with TRBD1 identical over 9 bases. The CDR3 sequence is 15 residues long. Germline assignment: CDR1 MNHEY and CDR2 SMNVEV (reference sequence). V trimming: 2 bases; J trimming: 3 bases; junction bases outside the gene matches: 2. CDR3 DNA sequence: TGTGCCAGCAGTTTAGCACAGGGGGCCAATCAGCCCCAGCATTTT. It codes for CASSLAQGANQPQHF.

This clonotype was counted ten times or more. V is TRBV3-1 and J is TRBJ1-1; a weak D match, TRBD1 (5 bases). Trimming took 0 bases from V and 4 from J, leaving 6 bases between them. This CDR3 has 13 amino acids. CDR1 LGHDT and CDR2 YNNKEL come from the germline V gene (reference sequence). The CDR3 nucleotides are TGTGCCAGCAGCCAAGAGGGGGGCACTGAAGCTTTCTTT. This translates into CASSQEGGTEAFF.

The chain is built from TRBV15 and TRBJ2-5, with D possibly being TRBD1 (7 bases). Germline CDR1 is LNHNV and CDR2 is YYDKDF (reference sequence). V lost 0 bases and J lost 5, with 13 bases in between. The CDR3 has 15 residues. The CDR3 DNA reads TGTGCCACCAGCAGAGATACAGGGGCGGGGGAGACCCAGTACTTC. This sequence encodes CATSRDTGAGETQYF. Combining the CDR3 with reference TRBV15 and TRBJ2-5 gives the whole variable domain DAMVIQNPRYQVTQFGKPVTLSCSQTLNHNVMYWYQQKSSQAPKLLFHYYDKDFNNEADTPDNFQSRRPNTSFCFLDIRSPGLGDTAMYLCATSRDTGAGETQYFGPGTRLLVL.

At least ten counts were recorded for this clonotype. The V and J genes are TRBV7-2 and TRBJ2-5; D gene uncertain. V lost 2 bases and J lost 2, with 6 bases in between. The germline CDR1 and CDR2 sequences are SGHTA and FQGNSA. This CDR3 comprises 13 residues. The CDR3 loop is CASSLNQQETQYF. CDR3 bases: TGTGCCAGCAGCTTAAACCAGCAAGAGACCCAGTACTTC.

This clonotype showed up just a few times. Here the CDR3 reads CASSADSFTDTQYF. The CDR3 DNA reads TGTGCCAGCAGTGCGGACTCGTTCACAGATACGCAGTATTTT. J is TRBJ2-3 and V is TRBV2; D may be TRBD2 (5 bases). The V gene lost 4 bases and the J gene lost 2 bases, with 10 bases spanning the gap. Germline V gene data show CDR1 as SNHLY and CDR2 as FYNNEI. The CDR3 runs 14 residues.

This clonotype was seen a handful of times. V and J are TRBV3-1 and TRBJ1-1; maybe TRBD1 (5 bases). CDR3 length equals 15 residues. CDR1 and CDR2 (germline): LGHDT, YNNKEL (reference sequence). Trimming took off 0 bases at V and 1 base at J, with 9 bases between the two ends. CDR3 sequence reads: CASSQDLGENTEAFF. In DNA, the CDR3 is TGTGCCAGCAGCCAAGATCTGGGGGAGAACACTGAAGCTTTCTTT. Together with reference TRBV3-1 and TRBJ1-1, the CDR3 gives the full variable domain: DTAVSQTPKYLVTQMGNDKSIKCEQNLGHDTMYWYKQDSKKFLKIMFSYNNKELIINETVPNRFSPKSPDKAHLNLHINSLELGDSAVYFCASSQDLGENTEAFFGQGTRLTVV.

This clonotype was recorded at least ten times. The chain recombines TRBV7-3 with TRBJ2-5; 8 bases line up with TRBD2. In germline, CDR1 is SGHTA, CDR2 FQGTGA. Germline trimming cut 4 bases from V and 6 bases from J; bases unmatched to any gene: 10. The CDR3 is made up of 15 amino acids. CDR3: CASSSQASGRQTQYF. The CDR3 DNA sequence: TGTGCCAGCAGCTCACAAGCAAGCGGGAGACAGACCCAGTACTTC.

This clonotype was found a few times. The chain recombines TRBV11-2 with TRBJ2-3, with D uncertain. Germline assignment: CDR1 SGHAT and CDR2 FQNNGV. Trimming removed 7 bases at V and 0 bases at J, with 17 bases between. The CDR3 loop spans 16 amino acids. CDR3 coding DNA: TGTGCCAGCACTATATCTTGGCGCCCTAGCACAGATACGCAGTATTTT. This encodes CASTISWRPSTDTQYF.

This clonotype was counted many times. V gene TRBV18 combines with J gene TRBJ2-7, with 9 bases fitting TRBD1. The CDR3 is made up of 16 amino acids. V lost 0 bases, J lost 4 bases, and 7 bases stayed unmatched. Germline V gene data show CDR1 as KGHSH and CDR2 as LQKENI. For the CDR3, the DNA is TGTGCCAGCTCACCACCGGGGTTACAGGGGGCTTACGAGCAGTACTTC. Translating it yields CASSPPGLQGAYEQYF.